This entry is about one TCR beta chain. This specimen comes from a study of T cell changes during pregnancy in multiple sclerosis. Measured with immunoSEQ multiplex PCR; TCRdb has only the in-frame clones, and not every one. The table shows tens of thousands of clones, with 90% to 95% occurring only once. This CDR3 has 14 residues. Trimming took 3 bases from V and 5 from J, leaving 14 bases between them. Germline V gene data show CDR1 as PRHDT and CDR2 as FYEKMQ (reference sequence). This sequence joins TRBV13 and TRBJ2-7; tentative D call: TRBD2 (7 bases). The sequenced sample was CD8+ T cells from peripheral blood mononuclear cells, obtained after pregnancy. This receptor was taken from a female donor with multiple sclerosis, enrolled in a pregnancy study. CDR3 nucleotides: TGTGCCAGCAGCTTTACGGGGGGCGTAGACGAGCAGTACTTC. This translates into CASSFTGGVDEQYF. The entire variable domain, with the rest obtained from reference TRBV13 and TRBJ2-7, is as follows: AAGVIQSPRHLIKEKRETATLKCYPIPRHDTVYWYQQGPGQDPQFLISFYEKMQSDKGSIPDRFSAQQFSDYHSELNMSSLELGDSALYFCASSFTGGVDEQYFGPGTRLTVT.